Below, one T cell receptor (beta chain) is given with its context. Its antigen specificity is not known. Base qualities are not recorded, but no much larger clone differs from it by a single base. These data belong to a study of long-term antiretroviral therapy in people with HIV (dated by TCRdb to 2021 to 2024). A note on the overall study: The earliest samples were collected approximately a decade before the 2015 WHO recommendation for immediate ART, a period when ART was typically delayed until CD4 counts fell. No cross-contamination during QIAcube processing turned up in test extractions that ran a monoclonal T-cell line alongside 33 polyclonal samples. Of the roughly 30 participants with HIV, about a dozen were female. A total of approximately 200 cryopreserved PBMC samples came from 25 to 35 adults with confirmed HIV infection and were collected serially over a mean of approximately 6 years (range 1-12). This retrospective serial study examined whether starting ART and sustained HIV suppression were associated with changes in the composition and diversity of the TRB repertoire in peripheral blood.

Overall study results and their limits: Because cell numbers in pre-ART samples were limited, unsorted PBMC were profiled instead of sorted CD4+ and CD8+ T cells. ART initiation was associated with a significant increase in TRB diversity, but diversity stayed significantly below transplant donor controls even after long-term ART. Expanded TRB clones identified before ART initiation dominated the repertoire at all time points, although this dominance fluctuated and declined in many PLHIV after ART. No data were available on ART adherence, viral resistance or therapy changes, limiting inferences about post-ART repertoire changes. Compared with controls, HIV repertoires had narrower CDR3 length ranges, and the network structure pointed to an antigen-experienced repertoire that shifted only slightly toward naive after ART. Because PBMC availability was limited, only the TCR beta chain was sequenced, with no alpha chain pairing. The samples span the years 2004 to 2017, and the ART regimens used may be less effective than current regimens.

The immunoSEQ hsTCRB v3.0 assay was used at survey level resolution to sequence the TRB variable region. TRB sequencing targeted a depth of about 35,000-55,000 T-cell genomes per sample. TRB libraries were pooled and sequenced on an Illumina MiSeq using a v3 150-cycle kit. The source study handled its data this way. Analysis of repertoires was carried out in R inside a reproducible Nextflow workflow spanning QC, data transformation and analysis. LymphoSeq2, an R package for exploring AIRR-Seq data, was used to implement the custom analyses. A handful of samples that yielded fewer than 5000 total TRB sequences were excluded, so that approximately 170 HIV repertoires were analyzed. Among the approximately 200 retained HIV repertoires, roughly 60 were collected before ART initiation and some 130 were collected after ART initiation. Each repertoire was downsampled to 5000 TRB nucleotide sequences, and summary statistics were averaged across 100 downsampling iterations. TRB sequences were retained for analysis only if CDR3 regions of at least seven amino acids were present. A Shannon entropy-derived clonality score and the Gini coefficient were used to measure diversity. In the repertoire networks, any two of the top 5000 CDR3 amino acid sequences were linked whenever the two sequences differed by an edit distance of one. For TRB CDR3 amino acid sequences, GLIPH2 was used to predict antigen specificity groups and MHC restriction. Known CMV, EBV, HIV or tissue antigen associations were flagged by matching CDR3 amino acid sequences against VDJdb and McPAS-TCR. Pre-ART, post-ART and control groups were compared with Wilcoxon signed-rank tests and Holm-Bonferroni correction. TCRdb re-hosts the immuneACCESS table, in-frame sequences only. Its copies lack some clones; in the studies checked, an unresolved V gene accounts for under half of them, and the cause for the rest is not known. Clone size and V and J calls were adopted from that table, with D and trimming inferred from the DNA. The sample data list 40,000 to 45,000 clones, and 90% to 95% of these were observed just once. Of the sample, 2.5% to 3% falls within the top ten clones.

To be included, a participant needed at least one PBMC sample from before ART initiation plus at least two post-ART samples. Every participant with HIV received treatment in the United States of America. Cryopreserved samples of about 0.9-11 million PBMC were thawed and washed before DNA extraction. At the time of the earliest PBMC sample, participants with HIV were aged between about 20 and 54 years. Per participant, PBMC samples came from 1-4 timepoints prior to ART initiation and 2-8 timepoints following ART initiation, for a median of 7 samples. For every participant, serial HIV viral load, CD4+ T-cell count, ART history and demographic data were obtained. Genomic DNA was extracted from unsorted PBMC with a Qiagen kit on a QIAcube, processed in batches of 12 samples. The sequence came from a woman aged 45-59 years with HIV. The sample here was unsorted PBMCs, taken 3.7 years after starting antiretroviral therapy.

CDR3 loop: CASSQTVGYGYTF. The nucleotides read TGTGCCAGCAGCCAAACGGTGGGCTATGGCTACACCTTC. The V and J segments used are TRBV7-2 and TRBJ1-2, with an unclear D gene assignment. Including the terminal cysteine and phenylalanine, the CDR3 comprises 13 residues. CDR3 DNA only is kept here, 39 bases in frame from base 1. The junction shows trimming of 5 bases on V and 4 bases on J, plus 11 bases between the germline ends. Based on the germline V gene, the CDR1 and CDR2 sequences are SGHTA and FQGNSA.